This T cell receptor (beta chain) is drawn from a study of graft-versus-host responses after intestinal transplantation. Notes on this clone: Its antigen is as yet unknown.

Sequencing was performed with immunoSEQ multiplex PCR; in TCRdb, only in-frame clones are kept and a portion is missing. The sample records over 45,000 clones, about 89% being singletons. Regarding the study as a whole: Early post-transplant falls in HvG clones accompanied the peak levels of circulating GvH clones. There were GvH clones found in recipient marrow, and some of them appeared first in ileum or blood.

The CDR3 has 14 amino acids. Trimming pared 8 bases from V and 4 bases from J, leaving 16 bases between. Germline V gene lookup returns CDR1 SNHLY and CDR2 FYNNEI. The TCR sequence derives from a human donor who was the organ donor for an intestinal transplant. The material sequenced was unstimulated CD4+ T cells sorted from spleen or lymph node cells, taken before transplant. The rearrangement joins TRBV2 to TRBJ2-3, with unresolved D. CDR3 bases: TGTGCCAGCTCTGAAGTCGTCGTCGCAGATACGCAGTATTTT. Amino acids: CASSEVVVADTQYF.